The present entry profiles one T cell receptor beta chain with its context. Across under 25 US areas, participants ranged in age from roughly 18 to 95 years. Researchers sorted participants into cohorts using their self-reported clinical history. Original analysis: Amplifying reference gene primers gave estimates of nucleated cell counts. Some clones are missing from TCRdb's copy, which holds only in-frame ones; the method was immunoSEQ multiplex PCR. V, J and clone size derive from that table, while D and trimming were established from the DNA sequence. The sample lists about 330,000 clones, roughly nine tenths seen once, with around 18% in the top ten. The sample belongs to a study of blood T cell repertoires in COVID-19. As for the study in general: Both acute and convalescent COVID-19 samples were obtained from the United States, Italy and Spain.

J was trimmed by 3 bases and V by 5 bases; bases with no gene match: 3. The CDR3 loop spans 14 amino acids. Per the germline V gene, CDR1 is LNHDA and CDR2 is SQIVND (reference sequence). This chain links TRBV19 with TRBJ2-3; TRBD1 aligns across 9 bases. Sequencing was done on a sample of PBMCs or T cells enriched from blood (not recorded which). The clonotype was recovered from a woman aged 25 to 45 who had recovered from COVID-19. The CDR3 region has the DNA TGTGCCAGTAGTTCACAGGGGGCAACAGATACGCAGTATTTT. It is translated as CASSSQGATDTQYF.